One and the same sample provided the 30 T cell receptor beta chains below, sequenced in a study of T cells in Graves' hyperthyroidism and ophthalmopathy. It was RNA transcripts that yielded the amplified TCR beta CDR3 regions. First-round RT-PCR with HTBI primers amplified the TCR CDR3 region. TCRdb itself ran the multiplex PCR reads through MiXCR, one entry per CDR3 protein. The sample holds about 460,000 distinct CDR3 sequences, 22% seen once. The sample comprised blood. Every receptor here comes from a woman aged 65 to 85 with Graves' ophthalmopathy.

The table lists this clonotype with a few counts. The chain uses TRBV9 and TRBJ2-1; 8 bases are a match to TRBD2. This CDR3 has 15 amino acids. With V trimmed by 4 bases and J by 4 bases, 7 bases remained unmatched. The germline V gene encodes CDR1 SGDLS and CDR2 YYNGEE. Here the CDR3 reads CASSRSGTVYNEQFF. As DNA, the CDR3 is TGTGCCAGCAGCCGTAGCGGGACCGTATACAATGAGCAGTTCTTC.

Details on this clonotype: A much larger clone lies a single base off, so this may be a read error. The chain links TRBV10-3 to TRBJ1-2; D not certain. The germline V gene encodes CDR1 ENHRY and CDR2 SYGVKD. The CDR3 is made up of 15 amino acids. The CDR3 coding sequence is TGTGCCATCGGTGAGTCTCCGAGGGTGAACTATGGCTACACCTTC. Translation: CAIGESPRVNYGYTF.

There are a few counts of this clonotype. The J gene is TRBJ2-3, the V gene TRBV20-1; TRBD2 aligns across 8 bases. Germline values: CDR1 DFQATT, CDR2 SNEGSKA (reference sequence). CDR3 size: 16 residues. V was pared by 0 bases and J by 0 bases, with 5 bases of the junction left unmatched. The CDR3 coding sequence is TGCAGTGCTAGAGATGAGGCTAGCGGGAGCACAGATACGCAGTATTTT. Amino acids: CSARDEASGSTDTQYF.

At least ten counts were recorded for this clonotype. This chain links TRBV28 with TRBJ1-2; D unresolved. Germline V gene data show CDR1 as MDHEN and CDR2 as SYDVKM. This CDR3 has 14 amino acids. The V end was cut by 2 bases, the J end by 9 bases, with 16 bases between. In DNA form, the CDR3 reads TGTGCCAGCAGTTTAAGTGGGCCTAGAGGGAGCTACACCTTC. Translating gives CASSLSGPRGSYTF.

The chain employs TRBV7-2 and TRBJ2-7; D call uncertain. Deletions cut 5 bases from V and 7 bases from J, with 9 bases between. CDR3 length equals 11 residues. Per germline, CDR1 SGHTA and CDR2 FQGNSA. Written as DNA, the CDR3 is TGTGCCAGCAGCCTGCTACGAGAGCAGTACTTC. Protein: CASSLLREQYF.

This clonotype occurred a few times. The rearrangement uses TRBV7-2 and TRBJ2-7, with 9 bases identical to TRBD2. CDR1 is SGHTA, CDR2 FQGNSA, per germline. The ends lost 5 bases at V and 6 bases at J; junction bases unmatched: 11. This CDR3 is built from 15 residues. The CDR3 DNA reads TGTGCCAGCAGCCCCGGACTAGCGAGAGTTTCCGAGCAGTACTTC. Translated: CASSPGLARVSEQYF.

The CDR3, as DNA: TGCAGTGCTACCCGAAAGACAGGGGGAAATTCACCCCTCCACTTT. It translates to CSATRKTGGNSPLHF. The chain combines TRBV20-1 with TRBJ1-6; 9 bases match TRBD1. J was trimmed by 7 bases and V by 4 bases; bases with no gene match: 8. Germline V gives CDR1 DFQATT, CDR2 SNEGSKA (reference sequence). This CDR3 contains 15 residues.

In this sample, this clonotype turned up a few times. This chain uses TRBV7-9 with TRBJ1-2, with D perhaps matching TRBD1 (5 bases). CDR1 is SEHNR and CDR2 is FQNEAQ in the germline V gene (reference sequence). This CDR3 contains 12 residues. The V end lost 3 bases, the J end lost 8 bases, and 10 bases lay between the germline ends. CDR3 protein: CASSLGREGYTF. CDR3 DNA: TGTGCCAGCAGCTTGGGCAGGGAGGGCTACACCTTC.

This rearrangement joins TRBV29-1 to TRBJ2-3; D is possibly TRBD2 (6 bases). Trimming took 5 bases from V and 5 from J, leaving 14 bases between them. CDR1 and CDR2 (germline): SQVTM, ANQGSEA. The CDR3 is 13 residues long. CDR3 loop: CSVSGGAVDTQYF. The CDR3 bases are TGCAGCGTTAGCGGAGGGGCGGTAGATACGCAGTATTTT.

This clonotype was observed a handful of times. V gene TRBV19 combines with J gene TRBJ2-7, with 7 bases identical to TRBD1. The CDR3 covers 15 residues. Germline V gene sequence: CDR1 LNHDA, CDR2 SQIVND (reference sequence). The V gene end was trimmed by 1 base and the J gene end by 3 bases; junction bases not matched to a gene: 6. Written as DNA, the CDR3 is TGTGCCAGTAGTATAGCCCGACAGGGTGGCTACGAGCAGTACTTC. Its protein product is CASSIARQGGYEQYF.

This clonotype was seen more than once but under ten times. This chain links TRBV5-1 with TRBJ1-6, with TRBD1 matching over 9 bases. V lost 0 bases, J lost 8 bases, and 6 bases stayed unmatched. Germline CDR1 and CDR2: SGHRS and YFSETQ. CDR3 length: 16 residues. The DNA for the CDR3 is TGCGCCAGCAGCTTGGATGGAGGGACAGGGTATTCACCCCTCCACTTT. Protein: CASSLDGGTGYSPLHF.

V gene TRBV20-1 combines with J gene TRBJ1-3; D not resolved. V was cut by 1 base and J by 4 bases, with 11 bases left in between. CDR1 DFQATT and CDR2 SNEGSKA come from the germline V gene (reference sequence). CDR3 length: 14 residues. CDR3 bases: TGCAGTGCTAGAGCCCCGGCCGGGGGAAACACCATATATTTT. Translation: CSARAPAGGNTIYF.

This clonotype was observed a handful of times. This chain uses TRBV29-1 with TRBJ2-1; TRBD2 aligns across 10 bases. Germline trimming cut 3 bases from V and 0 bases from J; bases unmatched to any gene: 8. The CDR3 length is 17 residues. Looked up from germline, CDR1 is SQVTM and CDR2 is ANQGSEA. The CDR3 is CSVEGLAGARSYNEQFF. CDR3 nucleotides: TGCAGCGTTGAGGGGCTAGCGGGAGCGCGCTCCTACAATGAGCAGTTCTTC.

This clonotype was recorded only once. The genes are TRBV30 and TRBJ2-3, with D maybe TRBD1 (6 bases). Looked up from germline, CDR1 is GTSNPN and CDR2 is SVGIG (reference sequence). Trimming shortened V by 3 bases and J by 0 bases, and 16 bases separated the two germline ends. The CDR3 has 16 amino acids. The CDR3 bases are TGTGCCTGGAGACCCTGGGACACTTCTAGCACAGATACGCAGTATTTT. Protein product: CAWRPWDTSSTDTQYF.

This clonotype showed up just a few times. This sequence joins TRBV15 and TRBJ1-2; 7 bases are shared with TRBD1. V lost 0 bases and J lost 2; bases outside the gene matches: 3. This CDR3 spans 15 amino acids. From germline, CDR1 is LNHNV and CDR2 YYDKDF (reference sequence). The CDR3 here is CATSRDQTGNYGYTF. Here the CDR3 DNA reads TGTGCCACCAGCAGAGATCAGACAGGGAACTATGGCTACACCTTC.

A remark on this clonotype: This could be a read error, since a much larger clone is one nucleotide away. This chain uses TRBV28 with TRBJ2-1, with D possibly TRBD2 on 6 matching bases. The germline CDR1 and CDR2 sequences are MDHEN and SYDVKM. The CDR3 covers 12 residues. CDR3 in DNA: TGTGCCGGCAGTTTAGCGGCGTATGAGCAGTTCTTC. Translation: CAGSLAAYEQFF. Drawing the rest from reference TRBV28 and TRBJ2-1, the complete variable domain is DVKVTQSSRYLVKRTGEKVFLECVQDMDHENMFWYRQDPGLGLRLIYFSYDVKMKEKGDIPEGYSVSREKKERFSLILESASTNQTSMYLCAGSLAAYEQFFGPGTRLTVL.

The chain combines TRBV7-3 with TRBJ2-2, with 8 bases lining up with TRBD2. The V and J ends lost 5 bases and 4 bases, in that order; junction bases with no gene match: 12. CDR3 length: 17 residues. Germline V lookup: CDR1 SGHTA, CDR2 FQGTGA. The CDR3 reads CASSLPGGGAGTGELFF. The CDR3 nucleotides read TGTGCCAGCAGCCTCCCCGGGGGGGGAGCAGGCACCGGGGAGCTGTTTTTT. Combining the CDR3 with reference TRBV7-3 and TRBJ2-2 gives the whole variable domain GAGVSQTPSNKVTEKGKYVELRCDPISGHTALYWYRQSLGQGPEFLIYFQGTGAADDSGLPNDRFFAVRPEGSVSTLKIQRTERGDSAVYLCASSLPGGGAGTGELFFGEGSRLTVL.

The rearrangement joins TRBV7-9 to TRBJ2-6; 8 bases line up with TRBD1. The ends lost 1 base at V and 4 bases at J; junction bases unmatched: 6. Germline values: CDR1 SEHNR, CDR2 FQNEAQ (reference sequence). The CDR3 spans 17 residues. CDR3: CASSLVTGARGANVLTF. The CDR3 region has the DNA TGTGCCAGCAGCTTAGTGACAGGGGCAAGAGGGGCCAACGTCCTGACTTTC.

This clonotype was seen at least ten times. The chain joins TRBV7-2 to TRBJ2-2; maybe TRBD1 (6 bases). V gave up 5 bases and J gave up 4 bases, with 17 bases separating them. CDR3 length: 16 residues. The germline V gene encodes CDR1 SGHTA and CDR2 FQGNSA. CDR3 residues: CASSPTRTVPTGELFF. CDR3 in DNA: TGTGCCAGCAGCCCGACCCGGACAGTTCCCACCGGGGAGCTGTTTTTT.

This clonotype was recorded a few times. The gene calls are TRBV5-1 and TRBJ2-3; D remains unclear. Germline values: CDR1 SGHRS, CDR2 YFSETQ. This CDR3 has 14 amino acids. The V end was cut by 0 bases, the J end by 4 bases, with 9 bases between. The CDR3 DNA reads TGCGCCAGCAGCTTGGGGGCCTTGGCAGATACGCAGTATTTT. Translating gives CASSLGALADTQYF.

This clonotype showed up just a few times. V is TRBV12-3 or TRBV12-4 and J is TRBJ1-5; no reliable D call. The CDR3 is made up of 14 amino acids. The V gene lost 3 bases and the J gene lost 7 bases, with 13 bases spanning the gap. The CDR3 nucleotides read TGTGCCAGCAGTTTTTCCGGGCGGAGCCAGCCCCAGCATTTT. Protein: CASSFSGRSQPQHF.

This clonotype was recorded a few times. The chain links TRBV10-3 to TRBJ2-2; no clear D gene. The ends were cut back, 6 bases at V and 0 bases at J, with 8 bases in the middle. CDR1 and CDR2 (germline): ENHRY, SYGVKD. The length of the CDR3 is 14 residues. CDR3 sequence reads: CAIRADANTGELFF. The CDR3 DNA sequence: TGTGCCATCAGGGCTGATGCGAACACCGGGGAGCTGTTTTTT.

This chain's CDR3 is CASSEPRWAWEGSEAFF. Here the CDR3 DNA reads TGTGCCAGCAGTGAACCCCGCTGGGCCTGGGAAGGGAGTGAAGCTTTCTTT. The chain has TRBV6-1 and TRBJ1-1; D remains unclear. V was pared by 2 bases and J by 7 bases, with 23 bases between. Germline V gene sequence: CDR1 MNHNS, CDR2 SASEGT. The CDR3 length is 17 residues.

The chain couples TRBV28 to TRBJ1-6; no definite D call. The CDR3 runs 12 residues. Germline V gives CDR1 MDHEN, CDR2 SYDVKM. V was shortened by 6 bases and J by 10 bases, with 10 bases between the two germline ends. CDR3 sequence reads: CASSKNGSPLHF. In DNA form, the CDR3 reads TGTGCCAGCAGCAAAAATGGCTCACCCCTCCACTTT.

The genes are TRBV7-8 and TRBJ1-2; D is uncertain. The V gene's germline CDR1 is SGHVS and CDR2 FQNEAQ. The CDR3 contains 13 residues. Trimming left V 5 bases short and J 4 bases short, with 11 bases between. Here the CDR3 reads CASSPQISYGYTF. CDR3 bases: TGTGCCAGCAGCCCACAGATCAGCTATGGCTACACCTTC.

V and J are TRBV9 and TRBJ2-3; 8 bases match TRBD2. Germline V gene data show CDR1 as SGDLS and CDR2 as YYNGEE. The CDR3 covers 18 residues. V dropped 1 base and J dropped 1; count of bases not matched to a gene: 11. The CDR3 loop is CASSVRPESGGGTDTQYF. The CDR3 region has the DNA TGTGCCAGCAGCGTAAGACCAGAGAGCGGGGGCGGCACAGATACGCAGTATTTT.

The CDR3 nucleotides read TGTGCCAGTAGTATGTTGGCGGGGTCATCCTACGAGCAGTACTTC. Translating gives CASSMLAGSSYEQYF. V usage is TRBV19 and J usage is TRBJ2-7; the D gene is possibly TRBD2 (6 bases). This CDR3 has 15 amino acids. V lost 3 bases to trimming and J lost 1 base, with 13 bases between them. The V gene's germline CDR1 is LNHDA and CDR2 SQIVND (reference sequence).

The chain carries TRBV4-2 and TRBJ1-4; possibly TRBD1 for D (5 bases). This CDR3 has 16 amino acids. V was trimmed by 3 bases and J by 4 bases, leaving 15 bases between them. Germline V gene sequence: CDR1 LGHNA, CDR2 YNFKEQ. The CDR3 sequence is CASSHPTGGFNEKLFF. DNA for the CDR3: TGTGCCAGCAGCCACCCGACCGGGGGGTTTAATGAAAAACTGTTTTTT.

The V gene is TRBV30, the J gene TRBJ2-3; 14 bases map to TRBD2. Germline V CDR1 and CDR2: GTSNPN, SVGIG (reference sequence). With V trimmed by 2 bases and J by 5 bases, 3 bases remained unmatched. CDR3 length: 15 amino acids. The CDR3 loop reads CAWSSGTSGRDTQYF. CDR3 nucleotides: TGTGCCTGGAGTTCCGGGACTAGCGGGAGAGATACGCAGTATTTT.

This clonotype was detected many times. The chain employs TRBV7-2 and TRBJ1-2; 7 bases line up with TRBD1. The CDR3 has 13 amino acids. The germline CDR1 and CDR2 sequences are SGHTA and FQGNSA. J gave up 8 bases and V 3 bases, and 6 bases lay outside the gene matches. The DNA for the CDR3 is TGTGCCAGCAGCTTGAACAGGGGCCGGGGCTACACCTTC. It encodes CASSLNRGRGYTF. The full variable domain, completed using reference TRBV7-2 and TRBJ1-2, is GAGVSQSPSNKVTEKGKDVELRCDPISGHTALYWYRQSLGQGLEFLIYFQGNSAPDKSGLPSDRFSAERTGGSVSTLTIQRTQQEDSAVYLCASSLNRGRGYTFGSGTRLTVV.